This TCR beta chain was sequenced during a study of human T cells and chemical hapten exposure. As for the study in general: Skin of the upper inner arm, about 2 cm by about 2 cm, received 2% DPC for sensitization. Overall study results and limits: TCRs at a frequency above 1 in 1000 stayed unchanged with DPC sensitization.

The time point: patch test 1, 2 weeks after DPC sensitization. Treatment defined: therapeutic diphenylcyclopropenone sensitization with weekly scalp DPC. Whole blood that had not been fractionated was the source of extracted total RNA. At every patch-test visit, blood was drawn before the patch test was applied. The study enrolled 18 to 70-year-old alopecia patients suitable for DPC. As regards this clonotype: Its antigen is still unknown.

The CDR3 consists of 13 residues. The V end was cut by 7 bases, the J end by 5 bases, with 16 bases between. Germline CDR1 reads SGHDT; CDR2 reads YYEEEE. MiXCR, applied by TCRdb to the RACE reads, yields one record per CDR3 protein. There are over 50,000 distinct CDR3 sequences in the sample; approximately 11% occur only once, and about 1.8% lies in the top ten. This specimen consisted of whole blood, obtained in connection with sensitization to the hapten diphenylcyclopropenone (DPC). This receptor was taken from a woman aged 35 to 49 with alopecia areata. Some clones in this sample may be carry-over from other donors' samples. This rearrangement joins TRBV5-6 to TRBJ2-7; possibly TRBD1 for D (5 bases). CDR3 sequence: CASSQTVIHEQYF. The CDR3 DNA reads TGTGCCAGCTCACAGACAGTAATCCACGAGCAGTACTTC.